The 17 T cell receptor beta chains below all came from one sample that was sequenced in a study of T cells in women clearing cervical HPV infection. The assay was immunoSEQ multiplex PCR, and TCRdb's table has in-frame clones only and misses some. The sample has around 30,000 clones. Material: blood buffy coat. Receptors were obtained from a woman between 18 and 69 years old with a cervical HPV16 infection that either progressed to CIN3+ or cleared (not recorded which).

CDR3 bases read: TGTGCCAGCAGCGCCCTACTAGCGGGATTGGCCAAAAACATC. Its translation: CASSALLAGLAKNI. In full, the CDR3 reads CASSALLAGLAKNIYTF. The chain recombines TRBV7-6 with TRBJ1-2; no clear D gene. The CDR3 goes on 3 residues after the read ends, and that part is filled in from the germline J gene. The CDR3 has 17 amino acids. CDR1 SGHVS and CDR2 FNYEAQ come from the germline V gene.

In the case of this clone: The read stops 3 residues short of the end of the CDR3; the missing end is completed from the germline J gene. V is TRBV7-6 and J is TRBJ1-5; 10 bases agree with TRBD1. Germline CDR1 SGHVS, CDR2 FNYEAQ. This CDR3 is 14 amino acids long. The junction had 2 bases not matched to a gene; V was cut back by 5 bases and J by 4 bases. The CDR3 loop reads CASSQGQGNQPQHF. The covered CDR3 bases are TGTGCCAGCAGCCAGGGACAGGGGAATCAGCCC.

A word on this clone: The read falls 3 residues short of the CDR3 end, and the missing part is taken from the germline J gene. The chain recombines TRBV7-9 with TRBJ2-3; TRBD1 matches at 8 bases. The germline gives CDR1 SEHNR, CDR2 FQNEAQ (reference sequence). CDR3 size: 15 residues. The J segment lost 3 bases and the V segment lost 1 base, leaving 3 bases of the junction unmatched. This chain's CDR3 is CASSLGQGRTDTQYF. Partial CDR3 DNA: TGTGCCAGCAGCTTAGGACAGGGGAGAACAGATACG.

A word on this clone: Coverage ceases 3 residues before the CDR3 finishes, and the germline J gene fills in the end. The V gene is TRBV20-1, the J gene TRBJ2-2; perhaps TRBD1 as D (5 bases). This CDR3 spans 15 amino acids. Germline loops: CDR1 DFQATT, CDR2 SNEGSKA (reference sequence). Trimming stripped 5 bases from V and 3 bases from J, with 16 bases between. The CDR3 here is CSAYASTGYTGELFF. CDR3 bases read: TGCAGTGCTTACGCTTCTACAGGCTACACCGGGGAG.

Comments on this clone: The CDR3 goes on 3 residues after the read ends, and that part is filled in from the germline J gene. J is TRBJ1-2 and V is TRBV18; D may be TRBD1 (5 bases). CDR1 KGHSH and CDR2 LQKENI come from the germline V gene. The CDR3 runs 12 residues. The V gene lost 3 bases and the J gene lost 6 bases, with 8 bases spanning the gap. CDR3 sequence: CASSPARDGYTF. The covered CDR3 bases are TGTGCCAGCTCACCGGCCAGGGATGGC.

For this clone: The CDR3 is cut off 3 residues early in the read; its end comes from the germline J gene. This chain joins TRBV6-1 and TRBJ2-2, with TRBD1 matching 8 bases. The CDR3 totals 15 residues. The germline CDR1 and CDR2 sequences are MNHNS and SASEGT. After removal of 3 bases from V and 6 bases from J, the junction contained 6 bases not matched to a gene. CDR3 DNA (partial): TGTGCCAGCAGTGATGGGGACAGGATATCCGGGGAG. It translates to CASSDGDRISGE. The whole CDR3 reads CASSDGDRISGELFF.

The sequenced part of the CDR3 DNA is TGTGCCAGCTGGACAGGGCCTGAA. This sequence encodes CASWTGPE. The full CDR3 protein reads CASWTGPEAFF. This chain joins TRBV7-9 and TRBJ1-1; 8 bases are shared with TRBD1. The read terminates 3 residues ahead of where the CDR3 ends, so the germline J gene completes it. The CDR3 is made up of 11 amino acids. Per germline, CDR1 SEHNR and CDR2 FQNEAQ (reference sequence). Germline trimming cut 8 bases from V and 6 bases from J; bases unmatched to any gene: 2.

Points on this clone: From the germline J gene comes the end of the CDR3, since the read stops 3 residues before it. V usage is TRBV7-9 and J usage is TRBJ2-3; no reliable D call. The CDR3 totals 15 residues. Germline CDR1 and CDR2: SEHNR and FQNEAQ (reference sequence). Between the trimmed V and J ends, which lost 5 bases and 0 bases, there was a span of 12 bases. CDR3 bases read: TGTGCCAGCAGCCAGGTGGAGAAAAGCACAGATACG. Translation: CASSQVEKSTDT. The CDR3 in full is CASSQVEKSTDTQYF.

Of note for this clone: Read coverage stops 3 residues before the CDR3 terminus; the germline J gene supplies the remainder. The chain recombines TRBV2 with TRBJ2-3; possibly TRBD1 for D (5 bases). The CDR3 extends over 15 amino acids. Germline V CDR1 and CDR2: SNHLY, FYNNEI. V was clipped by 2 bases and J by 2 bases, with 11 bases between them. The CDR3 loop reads CASSEHRLITDTQYF. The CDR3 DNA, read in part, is TGTGCCAGCAGTGAACACAGGTTGATCACAGATACG.

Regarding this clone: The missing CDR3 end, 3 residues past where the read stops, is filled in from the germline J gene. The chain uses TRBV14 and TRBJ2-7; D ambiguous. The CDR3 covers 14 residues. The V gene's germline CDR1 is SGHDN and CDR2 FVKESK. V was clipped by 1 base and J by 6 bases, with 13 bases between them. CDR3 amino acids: CASSQGAGRVEQYF. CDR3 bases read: TGTGCCAGCAGCCAAGGGGCAGGTAGGGTCGAG.

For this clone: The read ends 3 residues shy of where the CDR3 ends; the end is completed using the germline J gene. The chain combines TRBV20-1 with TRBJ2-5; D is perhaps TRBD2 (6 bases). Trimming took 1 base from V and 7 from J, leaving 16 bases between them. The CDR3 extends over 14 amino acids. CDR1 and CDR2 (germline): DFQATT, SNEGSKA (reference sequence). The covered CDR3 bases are TGCAGTGCTAGAGGTCCTAGTCGACTAGGGACC. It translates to CSARGPSRLGT. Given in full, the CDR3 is CSARGPSRLGTQYF.

The CDR3 region is CSARDLAGGNQPQHF. Partial CDR3 DNA: TGCAGTGCTAGAGATTTGGCAGGAGGCAATCAGCCC. The J gene is TRBJ1-5, the V gene TRBV20-1, with no clear D. The CDR3 end lies 3 residues beyond the end of the read and is filled in from the germline J gene. The V gene's germline CDR1 is DFQATT and CDR2 SNEGSKA (reference sequence). This CDR3 is built from 15 residues. The V and J ends lost 0 bases and 2 bases respectively, with 11 bases between them.

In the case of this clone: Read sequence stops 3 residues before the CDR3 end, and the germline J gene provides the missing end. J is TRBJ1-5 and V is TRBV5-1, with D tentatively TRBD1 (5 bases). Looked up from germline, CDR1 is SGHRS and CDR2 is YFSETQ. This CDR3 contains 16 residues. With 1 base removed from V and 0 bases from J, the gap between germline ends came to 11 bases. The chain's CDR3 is CASSLIPGDSNQPQHF. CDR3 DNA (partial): TGCGCCAGCAGCTTGATCCCGGGGGATAGCAATCAGCCC.

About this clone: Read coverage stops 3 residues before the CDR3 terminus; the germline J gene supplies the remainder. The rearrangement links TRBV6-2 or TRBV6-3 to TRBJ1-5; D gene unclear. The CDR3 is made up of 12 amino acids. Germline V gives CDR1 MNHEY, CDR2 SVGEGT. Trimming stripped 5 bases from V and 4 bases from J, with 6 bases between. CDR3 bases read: TGTGCCAGCAGTCGGCGGAATCAGCCC. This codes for CASSRRNQP. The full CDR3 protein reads CASSRRNQPQHF.

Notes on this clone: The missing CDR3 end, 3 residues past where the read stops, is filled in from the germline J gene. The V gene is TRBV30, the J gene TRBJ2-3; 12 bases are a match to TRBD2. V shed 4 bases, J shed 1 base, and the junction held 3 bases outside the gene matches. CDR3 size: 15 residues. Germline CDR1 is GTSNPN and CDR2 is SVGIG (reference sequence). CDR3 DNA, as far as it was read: TGTGCCTGGACCTCTAGCGGGAGGGGCACAGATACG. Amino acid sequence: CAWTSSGRGTDT. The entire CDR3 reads CAWTSSGRGTDTQYF. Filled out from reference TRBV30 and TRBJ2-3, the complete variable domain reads SQTIHQWPATLVQPVGSPLSLECTVEGTSNPNLYWYRQAAGRGLQLLFYSVGIGQISSEVPQNLSASRPQDRQFILSSKKLLLSDSGFYLCAWTSSGRGTDTQYFGPGTRLTVL.

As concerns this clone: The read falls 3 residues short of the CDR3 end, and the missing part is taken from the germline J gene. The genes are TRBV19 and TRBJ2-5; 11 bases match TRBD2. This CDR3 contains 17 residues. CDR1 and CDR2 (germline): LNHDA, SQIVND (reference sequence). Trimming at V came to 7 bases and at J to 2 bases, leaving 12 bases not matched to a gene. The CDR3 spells CASTRTSGSEGQETQYF. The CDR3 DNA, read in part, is TGTGCCAGTACAAGAACTAGCGGGAGCGAGGGTCAAGAGACC.

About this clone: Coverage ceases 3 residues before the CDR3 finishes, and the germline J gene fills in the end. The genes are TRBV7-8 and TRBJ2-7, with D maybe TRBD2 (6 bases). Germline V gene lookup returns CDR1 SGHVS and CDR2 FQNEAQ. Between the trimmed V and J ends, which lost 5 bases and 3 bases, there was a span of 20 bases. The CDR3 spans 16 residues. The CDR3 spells CASSPPGVAGSYEQYF. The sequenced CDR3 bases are TGTGCCAGCAGCCCCCCGGGGGTGGCGGGAAGCTACGAG.